Listed below are T cell receptor beta chains from one sample, sequenced in a study of blood T cell repertoires in COVID-19. Assay: immunoSEQ multiplex PCR; the TCRdb copy retains only in-frame clones and omits some. The sample has some 160,000 clones, 70% to 80% seen once. Sequenced sample: PBMCs or T cells enriched from blood (not recorded which). The source of these receptors is a woman in her 70s in a cohort exposed to, infected with or recovered from COVID-19 (not recorded which). Each CDR3 is given with its conserved first and last residue. A D gene is named only where the DNA matches it firmly. Size values are once, few and many counts, or a class for expanded clones, and some rows have none.

V gene: TRBV15; J gene: TRBJ1-1; D gene: .; clone size: .; CDR3 DNA: TGTGCCACCAGCAGCCAGACAGTGCAAGCTGAAGCTTTCTTT; CDR3 protein: CATSSQTVQAEAFF
V gene: TRBV28; J gene: TRBJ2-3; D gene: .; clone size: .; CDR3 DNA: TGTGCCAGCAAACAACACGGGACTAGCACAGATACGCAGTATTTT; CDR3 protein: CASKQHGTSTDTQYF
V gene: TRBV5-6; J gene: TRBJ2-1; D gene: .; clone size: .; CDR3 DNA: TGTGCCAGCAGCTTGGGACTTACCAATGAGCAGTTCTTC; CDR3 protein: CASSLGLTNEQFF
V gene: TRBV5-4; J gene: TRBJ2-2; D gene: TRBD2; clone size: .; CDR3 DNA: TGTGCCAGCAGCGGAACCGGGGGGAGCGGGGAGCTGTTTTTT; CDR3 protein: CASSGTGGSGELFF
V gene: TRBV19; J gene: TRBJ2-7; D gene: .; clone size: .; CDR3 DNA: TGTGCCAGTAGTATCGGGGCTGGTCGGGGGTTCCACTACGAGCAGTACTTC; CDR3 protein: CASSIGAGRGFHYEQYF
V gene: TRBV28; J gene: TRBJ2-7; D gene: TRBD2; clone size: .; CDR3 DNA: TGTGCCAGTACCTCGGGGCTAGCGGGCTCCTCCTACGAGCAGTACTTC; CDR3 protein: CASTSGLAGSSYEQYF
V gene: TRBV7-8; J gene: TRBJ2-3; D gene: TRBD2; clone size: .; CDR3 DNA: TGTGCCAGCAGCTCCTGGACTAGCGGGAGGTCAGATACGCAGTATTTT; CDR3 protein: CASSSWTSGRSDTQYF
V gene: TRBV2; J gene: TRBJ2-5; D gene: .; clone size: .; CDR3 DNA: TGTGCCAGCAGTGCTGACAGCCAAGAGACCCAGTACTTC; CDR3 protein: CASSADSQETQYF
V gene: TRBV5-1; J gene: TRBJ1-1; D gene: .; clone size: few; CDR3 DNA: TGCGCCAGCAGCGCCGGCCTGAGGAGCACTGAAGCTTTCTTT; CDR3 protein: CASSAGLRSTEAFF
V gene: TRBV27; J gene: TRBJ2-1; D gene: TRBD2; clone size: .; CDR3 DNA: TGTGCCAGCAGTTTATCGGGCGGGAGGAACTACAATGAGCAGTTCTTC; CDR3 protein: CASSLSGGRNYNEQFF
V gene: TRBV6-2/TRBV6-3; J gene: TRBJ2-3; D gene: .; clone size: few; CDR3 DNA: TGTGCCAGCAGTTACTCCGAGGTACTGGCAGATACGCAGTATTTT; CDR3 protein: CASSYSEVLADTQYF
V gene: TRBV28; J gene: TRBJ1-6; D gene: .; clone size: .; CDR3 DNA: TGTGCCAGTCGGAGGGACGCGGATTCACCCCTCCACTTT; CDR3 protein: CASRRDADSPLHF
V gene: TRBV5-1; J gene: TRBJ2-5; D gene: .; clone size: .; CDR3 DNA: TGCGCCAGCAGCTTTGGGACAAGGCCCCGGGGCCAAGAGACCCAGTACTTC; CDR3 protein: CASSFGTRPRGQETQYF
V gene: TRBV5-1; J gene: TRBJ1-1; D gene: .; clone size: .; CDR3 DNA: TGCGCCAGCAGCTTGGATCAGGGGAACACTGAAGCTTTCTTT; CDR3 protein: CASSLDQGNTEAFF
V gene: TRBV9; J gene: TRBJ2-1; D gene: TRBD2; clone size: once; CDR3 DNA: TGTGCCAGCAGCGGTAGCGGGAGTTTAATTACTGAGCAGTTCTTC; CDR3 protein: CASSGSGSLITEQFF
V gene: TRBV18; J gene: TRBJ2-5; D gene: TRBD1; clone size: .; CDR3 DNA: TGTGCCAGCTCACCGGTACGACAGGGTTGGCAAGAGACCCAGTACTTC; CDR3 protein: CASSPVRQGWQETQYF
V gene: TRBV4-2; J gene: TRBJ2-1; D gene: TRBD2; clone size: .; CDR3 DNA: TGTGCCAGCAGCCAAGATGGACTAGCGGTCCCAAATGAGCAGTTCTTC; CDR3 protein: CASSQDGLAVPNEQFF
V gene: TRBV3-1/TRBV3-2; J gene: TRBJ2-3; D gene: .; clone size: .; CDR3 DNA: TGTGCCAGCAGCCGCGGGAACGCAGATACGCAGTATTTT; CDR3 protein: CASSRGNADTQYF
V gene: TRBV10-2; J gene: TRBJ1-2; D gene: .; clone size: .; CDR3 DNA: TGCGCCAGCAGTACTCCGGGACAAAGAGATGGCTACACCTTC; CDR3 protein: CASSTPGQRDGYTF
V gene: TRBV19; J gene: TRBJ1-1; D gene: .; clone size: .; CDR3 DNA: TGTGCCAGTAGTAAACAGCCCTGGGAAGCTTTCTTT; CDR3 protein: CASSKQPWEAFF
V gene: TRBV11-2; J gene: TRBJ1-3; D gene: .; clone size: .; CDR3 DNA: TGTGCCAGCAGTCGCGACACCAACTCTGGAAACACCATATATTTT; CDR3 protein: CASSRDTNSGNTIYF
V gene: TRBV19; J gene: TRBJ2-3; D gene: TRBD1; clone size: .; CDR3 DNA: TGTGCCAGTAGATCATCCCGGGGGACAGGGCTCACAGATACGCAGTATTTT; CDR3 protein: CASRSSRGTGLTDTQYF
V gene: TRBV4-3; J gene: TRBJ2-3; D gene: .; clone size: few; CDR3 DNA: TGCGCCAGCAGCCAAGTCTGGAATTGGTTCAGGGGGGTTCTGAGCACAGATACGCAGTATTTT; CDR3 protein: CASSQVWNWFRGVLSTDTQYF
V gene: TRBV5-1; J gene: TRBJ2-4; D gene: .; clone size: .; CDR3 DNA: TGCGCCAGCAGTCCGGGACTAGCCAAAAACATTCAGTACTTC; CDR3 protein: CASSPGLAKNIQYF
V gene: TRBV7-2; J gene: TRBJ1-2; D gene: .; clone size: once; CDR3 DNA: TGTGCCAGCAGCTCCGTCTTTCGCTATGGCTACACCTTC; CDR3 protein: CASSSVFRYGYTF
V gene: TRBV18; J gene: TRBJ2-7; D gene: .; clone size: .; CDR3 DNA: TGTGCCAGCTCACCACGCGTAGGCAGGGACTACGAGCAGTACTTC; CDR3 protein: CASSPRVGRDYEQYF
V gene: TRBV11-2; J gene: TRBJ1-1; D gene: .; clone size: .; CDR3 DNA: TGTGCCAGCAGCTTATATCAGGGCACTGAAGCTTTCTTT; CDR3 protein: CASSLYQGTEAFF
V gene: TRBV6-5; J gene: TRBJ1-1; D gene: TRBD1; clone size: few; CDR3 DNA: TGTGCCAGCAGCTTACAGGGGGCAACTGAAGCTTTCTTT; CDR3 protein: CASSLQGATEAFF
V gene: TRBV19; J gene: TRBJ2-1; D gene: .; clone size: .; CDR3 DNA: TGTGCCAGTAGTATAGAGTTTGACAGTAAATACAATGAGCAGTTCTTC; CDR3 protein: CASSIEFDSKYNEQFF
V gene: TRBV4-3; J gene: TRBJ1-5; D gene: TRBD1; clone size: few; CDR3 DNA: TGCGCCAGCAGCCAAGATCGGACAGGGGGACAGCCCCAGCATTTT; CDR3 protein: CASSQDRTGGQPQHF
V gene: TRBV18; J gene: TRBJ1-2; D gene: .; clone size: .; CDR3 DNA: TGTGCCAGCTCACCACCCGGAGGACTCAACTATGGCTACACCTTC; CDR3 protein: CASSPPGGLNYGYTF
V gene: TRBV12-3/TRBV12-4; J gene: TRBJ2-7; D gene: TRBD2; clone size: .; CDR3 DNA: TGTGCCAGTCACTCCGGGGGGGACTTCGAGCAGTACTTC; CDR3 protein: CASHSGGDFEQYF
V gene: TRBV18; J gene: TRBJ2-5; D gene: .; clone size: .; CDR3 DNA: TGTGCCAGCTCGCCGAACCAGGGGTTTCTAGAGACCCAGTACTTC; CDR3 protein: CASSPNQGFLETQYF
V gene: TRBV18; J gene: TRBJ2-7; D gene: .; clone size: .; CDR3 DNA: TGTGCCAGCTCACCAAATACAGGGTACGAGCAGTACTTC; CDR3 protein: CASSPNTGYEQYF
V gene: TRBV4-1; J gene: TRBJ2-3; D gene: .; clone size: .; CDR3 DNA: TGCGCCAGCAGCGGCGTCGCCAGGGTGACAGATACGCAGTATTTT; CDR3 protein: CASSGVARVTDTQYF